This record looks at one TCR beta chain sequence and its context. What it binds is not known. Donor samples were obtained from healthy Caucasian individuals from Russia, aged about 6 to 90. This specimen belongs to a study of blood T cells in healthy people across ages. Through a sample-barcoded 5' primer and a J-beta primer mix, a second PCR was run for about 6 to 12 cycles. TCRdb called the 5' RACE reads again in MiXCR, with one record for every CDR3 protein. The sample holds 1.5 million to 2 million distinct CDR3 sequences, around 48% seen once. Notes on the study in general: The study found more naive CD4+ cells and higher diversity in long-lived than aged donors. Per million T cells, TCR beta diversity dropped roughly linearly as age increased.

This CDR3 is built from 17 residues. V was clipped by 1 base and J by 6 bases; unmatched bases: 6. The germline V gene encodes CDR1 SGHNT and CDR2 YENEEA. The chain is built from TRBV11-3 and TRBJ2-2, with 12 bases lining up with TRBD2. The source of this sequence is a woman aged 40-49 years in good health. What was sequenced was blood. CDR3 in amino acids: CASSLVTGLAGPGELFF. The CDR3 nucleotides are TGTGCCAGCAGCTTAGTCACCGGACTAGCGGGACCCGGGGAGCTGTTTTTT.